These 28 T cell receptor beta chains originate from one sample sequenced in a study of T cell repertoires in cytomegalovirus infection. Via MiXCR, TCRdb re-called the reads, giving one row per CDR3 protein. The repertoire holds over 150,000 distinct CDR3 sequences, roughly 17% seen once, with 20% to 25% in the top ten. What was sequenced was CD8+ T cells from PBMCs. The source is a human donor in good health (CMV status not recorded). Some clones in this sample may be carry-over from other donors' samples.

J is TRBJ1-1 and V is TRBV4-1; D unclear. Germline loops: CDR1 MGHRA, CDR2 YSYEKL. This CDR3 is built from 12 residues. Trimming shortened V by 1 base and J by 6 bases, and 6 bases separated the two germline ends. CDR3 in DNA: TGCGCCAGCAGCCAAGGTAGCGCTGAAGCTTTCTTT. Its translation: CASSQGSAEAFF.

This clonotype has just a few counts. The V and J genes are TRBV7-8 and TRBJ2-2; D remains ambiguous. This CDR3 has 14 residues. V lost 2 bases to trimming and J lost 0 bases, with 4 bases between them. Germline CDR1 is SGHVS and CDR2 is FQNEAQ. The CDR3 coding sequence is TGTGCCAGCAGCTTACGGGCGAACACCGGGGAGCTGTTTTTT. Translating gives CASSLRANTGELFF.

There are a few counts of this clonotype. V gene TRBV12-3 or TRBV12-4 combines with J gene TRBJ2-3; 9 positions match TRBD2. This CDR3 contains 14 residues. V lost 6 bases, J lost 2 bases, and 3 bases stayed unmatched. The CDR3 nucleotides are TGTGCCAGCAGCCGCGGGGGGGCCACAGATACGCAGTATTTT. Its protein is CASSRGGATDTQYF.

The CDR3 region is CASSVRTEISYEQYF. CDR3 nucleotides: TGTGCCAGCAGCGTCCGGACAGAAATCTCCTACGAGCAGTACTTC. The rearrangement joins TRBV28 to TRBJ2-7; a weak D match, TRBD1 (6 bases). CDR3 length equals 15 residues. The germline V gene has CDR1 MDHEN and CDR2 SYDVKM. Deletions cut 6 bases from V and 0 bases from J, with 15 bases between.

The chain is built from TRBV7-2 and TRBJ1-3; D unclear. V lost 2 bases to trimming and J lost 0 bases, with 14 bases between them. The germline gives CDR1 SGHTA, CDR2 FQGNSA. The CDR3 has 17 residues. CDR3 in DNA: TGTGCCAGCAGCTTATTGGCTCGACGGAACTCTGGAAACACCATATATTTT. Amino acids: CASSLLARRNSGNTIYF.

The genes are TRBV7-2 and TRBJ2-6; either TRBD1 or TRBD2 may fit D (5 bases each). V lost 2 bases and J 4 bases, leaving 12 bases between the germline ends. The CDR3 is 16 residues long. Germline V gene lookup returns CDR1 SGHTA and CDR2 FQGNSA. In DNA form, the CDR3 reads TGTGCCAGCAGCTTAATTTGGGGGTCCGGGGCCAACGTCCTGACTTTC. It is translated as CASSLIWGSGANVLTF.

V is TRBV18 and J is TRBJ2-6; 7 bases align to TRBD1. After removal of 1 base from V and 0 bases from J, the junction contained 9 bases not matched to a gene. The CDR3 consists of 19 residues. The V gene's germline CDR1 is KGHSH and CDR2 LQKENI. This chain's CDR3 is CASSPQRGTASSGANVLTF. The DNA of the CDR3 is TGTGCCAGCTCACCACAAAGGGGGACAGCCTCCTCTGGGGCCAACGTCCTGACTTTC. Using reference TRBV18 and TRBJ2-6 for the parts outside the CDR3, the full variable domain is NAGVMQNPRHLVRRRGQEARLRCSPMKGHSHVYWYRQLPEEGLKFMVYLQKENIIDESGMPKERFSAEFPKEGPSILRIQQVVRGDSAAYFCASSPQRGTASSGANVLTFGAGSRLTVL.

This rearrangement joins TRBV20-1 to TRBJ2-7; D unresolved. The V end lost 0 bases, the J end lost 3 bases, and 15 bases lay between the germline ends. The germline CDR1 and CDR2 sequences are DFQATT and SNEGSKA (reference sequence). CDR3 length equals 15 residues. As DNA, the CDR3 is TGCAGTGCTAGAGATCGGTCCGGAAAATTCTACGAGCAGTACTTC. Its translation is CSARDRSGKFYEQYF.

This clonotype was recorded at least ten times. The rearrangement links TRBV11-1 to TRBJ1-6, with 8 bases identical to TRBD1. The V gene end was trimmed by 5 bases and the J gene end by 5 bases; junction bases not matched to a gene: 2. The CDR3 consists of 14 residues. Germline V CDR1 and CDR2: SGHAT, FQDESV (reference sequence). CDR3 in amino acids: CASSRTGNNSPLHF. The DNA for the CDR3 is TGTGCCAGCAGCCGGACAGGGAATAATTCACCCCTCCACTTT. The whole variable domain, remainder taken from reference TRBV11-1 and TRBJ1-6, is EAEVAQSPRYKITEKSQAVAFWCDPISGHATLYWYRQILGQGPELLVQFQDESVVDDSQLPKDRFSAERLKGVDSTLKIQPAELGDSAMYLCASSRTGNNSPLHFGNGTRLTVT.

This chain connects TRBV7-6 to TRBJ2-7, with D perhaps given as TRBD1 or TRBD2 (5 bases each). Germline values: CDR1 SGHVS, CDR2 FNYEAQ. V gave up 4 bases and J gave up 10 bases, with 23 bases separating them. CDR3 size: 15 residues. CDR3 in DNA: TGTGCCAGCAGCTCAACCGGGACCGCCGGGATTCGTCAGTACTTC. Amino acids: CASSSTGTAGIRQYF.

This clonotype was seen a handful of times. The rearrangement uses TRBV11-2 and TRBJ2-4; TRBD1 agrees at 9 bases. This CDR3 is built from 17 residues. The germline CDR1 and CDR2 sequences are SGHAT and FQNNGV. The trim removed 5 bases at V and 1 base at J, leaving 9 bases unmatched. In nucleotides, the CDR3 is TGTGCCAGCAGCGACACAGGGGGCGATCGGGCCAAAAACATTCAGTACTTC. The encoded protein is CASSDTGGDRAKNIQYF. The whole variable domain, filled in from reference TRBV11-2 and TRBJ2-4, reads EAGVAQSPRYKIIEKRQSVAFWCNPISGHATLYWYQQILGQGPKLLIQFQNNGVVDDSQLPKDRFSAERLKGVDSTLKIQPAKLEDSAVYLCASSDTGGDRAKNIQYFGAGTRLSVL.

The table lists this clonotype with a few counts. This chain joins TRBV4-1 and TRBJ2-1; the match to TRBD1 covers 9 bases. The germline V gene has CDR1 MGHRA and CDR2 YSYEKL. This CDR3 has 12 residues. After removal of 6 bases from V and 8 bases from J, the junction contained 2 bases not matched to a gene. The CDR3 DNA reads as TGCGCCAGCAGTTGGACAGGGGATGAGCAGTTCTTC. It codes for CASSWTGDEQFF.

The chain recombines TRBV12-3 or TRBV12-4 with TRBJ2-3; D remains unclear. CDR3 length equals 15 residues. The V end was cut by 6 bases, the J end by 0 bases, with 13 bases between. CDR3 sequence reads: CASRTSGHSTDTQYF. The CDR3 DNA is TGTGCCAGCAGGACATCCGGGCACAGCACAGATACGCAGTATTTT.

This clonotype occurred a few times. The J gene is TRBJ2-7, the V gene TRBV6-2 or TRBV6-3; D possibly corresponds to TRBD1 (5 bases). Germline V gene data show CDR1 as MNHEY and CDR2 as SVGEGT. The V end was cut by 6 bases, the J end by 0 bases, with 24 bases between. The length of the CDR3 is 18 residues. CDR3 residues: CASRLGRYRNSSSYEQYF. The DNA of the CDR3 is TGTGCCAGCAGATTGGGTCGGTACAGGAACTCGAGCTCCTACGAGCAGTACTTC.

This clonotype was observed a few times. The chain carries TRBV29-1 and TRBJ1-1, with 7 positions matching TRBD1. This CDR3 spans 13 amino acids. Germline CDR1 and CDR2: SQVTM and ANQGSEA. Trimming at V came to 3 bases and at J to 6 bases, leaving 7 bases not matched to a gene. The CDR3 sequence is CSVDHGDSAEAFF. In nucleotides, the CDR3 is TGCAGCGTTGATCACGGGGACAGCGCTGAAGCTTTCTTT.

The chain joins TRBV6-2 or TRBV6-3 to TRBJ2-7, with 9 positions matching TRBD1. Germline CDR1 is MNHEY and CDR2 is SVGEGT. J gave up 4 bases and V 6 bases, and 13 bases lay outside the gene matches. This CDR3 has 16 amino acids. In nucleotides, the CDR3 is TGTGCCAGCAGGGTCGGGGAAGGACAGGGGACTTACGAGCAGTACTTC. This codes for CASRVGEGQGTYEQYF.

The rearrangement uses TRBV19 and TRBJ1-1, with D perhaps TRBD1 (5 bases). The V end lost 5 bases, the J end lost 4 bases, and 23 bases lay between the germline ends. This CDR3 has 17 residues. Germline-derived CDR1 and CDR2 are LNHDA and SQIVND (reference sequence). CDR3 sequence reads: CASSASNLRAYGTEAFF. The CDR3 nucleotides are TGTGCCAGTAGTGCATCAAACCTCAGGGCTTACGGCACTGAAGCTTTCTTT.

The sample holds a few counts of this clonotype. The chain is built from TRBV20-1 and TRBJ1-2; D call uncertain. The CDR3 spans 13 residues. The germline V gene encodes CDR1 DFQATT and CDR2 SNEGSKA (reference sequence). Trimming pared 1 base from V and 1 base from J, leaving 7 bases between. The CDR3 sequence: CSARGGSNYGYTF. The CDR3 DNA sequence: TGCAGTGCTAGAGGAGGGAGTAACTATGGCTACACCTTC.

This chain joins TRBV4-3 and TRBJ2-5, with TRBD1 matching over 8 bases. The germline V gene encodes CDR1 LGHNA and CDR2 YSLEER. V lost 0 bases, J lost 5 bases, and 5 bases stayed unmatched. The CDR3 contains 15 residues. DNA of the CDR3: TGCGCCAGCAGCCAAGATCCAGGGGGCGTCGAGACCCAGTACTTC. Translation gives CASSQDPGGVETQYF.

V gene TRBV2 combines with J gene TRBJ2-1; D perhaps matches TRBD2 (5 bases). The germline V and J ends were trimmed by 7 bases and 2 bases, with 15 bases remaining between them. In germline, CDR1 is SNHLY, CDR2 FYNNEI. The CDR3 covers 15 residues. The CDR3 sequence: CASMGGSATYNEQFF. CDR3 DNA: TGTGCCAGCATGGGCGGTAGCGCTACCTACAATGAGCAGTTCTTC.

This clonotype was recorded a few times. The J gene is TRBJ2-2, the V gene TRBV2, with D uncertain. CDR3 size: 12 residues. Deletions cut 6 bases from V and 2 bases from J, with 4 bases between. In germline, CDR1 is SNHLY, CDR2 FYNNEI. The CDR3 loop reads CASRDNTGELFF. CDR3 DNA sequence: TGTGCCAGCAGGGACAACACCGGGGAGCTGTTTTTT.

The V call is TRBV28, the J call TRBJ1-1; D gene ambiguous. CDR1 and CDR2 from the germline V gene are MDHEN and SYDVKM. The V gene lost 3 bases and the J gene lost 3 bases, with 2 bases spanning the gap. The CDR3 is made up of 11 amino acids. The chain's CDR3 is CASSFDTEAFF. In nucleotides, the CDR3 is TGTGCCAGCAGTTTCGACACTGAAGCTTTCTTT.

This clonotype was observed a few times. The V and J genes are TRBV10-3 and TRBJ1-1; D not resolved. This CDR3 is built from 12 residues. V was cut by 10 bases and J by 5 bases, with 14 bases left in between. CDR1 is ENHRY, CDR2 SYGVKD, per germline. This chain's CDR3 is CASENGGTEAFF. The CDR3 DNA is TGTGCCAGTGAAAATGGAGGGACTGAAGCTTTCTTT.

This CDR3 is CASSPYRGVSYEQYF. CDR3 nucleotide sequence: TGTGCCAGCAGTCCATACAGGGGGGTCTCCTACGAGCAGTACTTC. The chain combines TRBV12-3 or TRBV12-4 with TRBJ2-7; 8 nucleotides align to TRBD1. The CDR3 runs 15 residues. V was pared by 5 bases and J by 0 bases, with 6 bases of the junction left unmatched.

This clonotype was seen a handful of times. The chain uses TRBV12-3 or TRBV12-4 and TRBJ2-5, with TRBD2 matching 8 bases. The J segment lost 4 bases and the V segment lost 6 bases, leaving 16 bases of the junction unmatched. The CDR3 runs 17 residues. The CDR3 DNA is TGTGCCAGCAGCCTGAGCCTAACAGCGGGGGCGGGAGAGACCCAGTACTTC. As protein: CASSLSLTAGAGETQYF.

This chain joins TRBV24-1 and TRBJ2-1; unclear D gene. CDR3 length equals 14 residues. V lost 4 bases to trimming and J lost 5 bases, with 11 bases between them. Germline V gene sequence: CDR1 KGHDR, CDR2 SFDVKD. The CDR3 here is CATSDAQAHNEQFF. CDR3 sequence (DNA): TGTGCCACCAGTGACGCCCAGGCACACAATGAGCAGTTCTTC.

This clonotype was seen ten or more times. The gene calls are TRBV7-2 and TRBJ2-1, with D unresolved. Germline V gene lookup returns CDR1 SGHTA and CDR2 FQGNSA. The CDR3 spans 18 residues. The V gene lost 2 bases and the J gene lost 2 bases, with 19 bases spanning the gap. The CDR3 DNA sequence: TGTGCCAGCAGCTTACAAGGTCCAAACAATGCGGCCTACAATGAGCAGTTCTTC. It translates to CASSLQGPNNAAYNEQFF.

The table lists this clonotype with a few counts. The gene calls are TRBV10-3 and TRBJ2-5; D is unresolved. From germline, CDR1 is ENHRY and CDR2 SYGVKD. The germline V and J ends were trimmed by 0 bases and 5 bases, with 7 bases remaining between them. The CDR3 sequence is 13 residues long. In DNA form, the CDR3 reads TGTGCCATCAGTGAGTCGGCTATGGAGACCCAGTACTTC. Translation: CAISESAMETQYF.